This T cell receptor beta chain was found in a study of blood T cell repertoires in COVID-19. Sequenced by immunoSEQ multiplex PCR; TCRdb stores in-frame clones only, minus some. The data contain 130,000 to 150,000 clones, 75% to 90% of them seen just once; the ten biggest clones take up 8%. This clone has a count of ten or more. Seattle's enrolled individuals joined amid active infection and were then monitored longitudinally. This CDR3 is 12 amino acids long. The V gene is TRBV21-1, the J gene TRBJ2-7; the table's TRBD1 call for D was not verified on the DNA. TRBV21-1 is a known pseudogene. Sample: peripheral blood. The receptor was isolated from a woman aged 60-75 years with COVID-19, enrolled during active disease. CDR3 loop: CANAIRAREQYF. DNA for the CDR3: TGTGCCAACGCAATCAGGGCGCGAGAGCAGTACTTC.